This T cell receptor (beta chain) was recorded in a study of shared clonotypes between healthy human individuals. Each subset's genomic DNA was split evenly across several immunoSEQ plates. Here immunoSEQ multiplex PCR was the method, and the copy in TCRdb shows in-frame clones only, minus some. This table holds 2 million to 2.5 million clones, more than 85% found once. Findings and caveats of the study: As a rule, naive subsets had a larger estimated richness than memory subsets. The donor pool, a small one, limited the genetic and exposure-history diversity represented.

For this clone: Its antigen remains unidentified.

This CDR3 spans 15 amino acids. The germline V gene has CDR1 SNHLY and CDR2 FYNNEI. V lost 6 bases to trimming and J lost 6 bases, with 21 bases between them. CD45RO-negative, CCR7-positively selected cells formed the naive CD8 fraction, excluding terminally differentiated effector memory CD45RA+ cells. The receptor was derived from a man between 18 and 29 years old in good health. Some clones in this sample may be carry-over from other donors' samples. The V and J genes are TRBV2 and TRBJ2-7, with D possibly matching TRBD2 (6 bases). The material sequenced was naive CD8+ T cells from PBMCs. The CDR3 nucleotides read TGTGCCAGCAGAAGTCCGGGACTGGTCACAGCCGAGCAGTACTTC. Residues: CASRSPGLVTAEQYF.